This TCR beta chain is from a study of cytomegalovirus exposure and HLA in healthy donors. Donors in the study were healthy people who gave bone marrow. Overall study results and limits: Most sequenced TCRs were rare (though some public TCRs occurred in many donors).

Turning to this clone: As yet, its antigen is unknown.

The PCR used 60 Vbeta and 13 Jbeta primers. In the original workflow: Later analysis identified approximately 80 million unique TCR beta chains, around 10 million shared. The method was immunoSEQ multiplex PCR; TCRdb's version includes in-frame clones alone and lacks a portion of them. V and J calls and clone size follow that table, whereas D and trimming were derived from the DNA. The sample shows approximately 130,000 clones, over 60% of them seen only once. Trimming left V 0 bases short and J 3 bases short, with 7 bases between. CDR1 and CDR2 from the germline V gene are GTSNPN and SVGIG (reference sequence). This CDR3 spans 13 amino acids.

This clonotype originated in a human donor in good health. The rearrangement links TRBV30 to TRBJ2-3; D unresolved. Material for sequencing was PBMCs. For the CDR3, the DNA is TGTGCCTGGAGTGTACTCGGGACAGATACGCAGTATTTT. Translation gives CAWSVLGTDTQYF.